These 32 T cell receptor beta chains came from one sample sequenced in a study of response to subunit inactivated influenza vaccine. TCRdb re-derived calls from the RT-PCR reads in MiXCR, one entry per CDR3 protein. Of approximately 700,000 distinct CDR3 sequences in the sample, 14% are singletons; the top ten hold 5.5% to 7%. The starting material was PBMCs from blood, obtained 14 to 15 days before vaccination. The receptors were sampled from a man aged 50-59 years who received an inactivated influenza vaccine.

CDR3: CASSLLGLAGGSDTQYF. CDR3 DNA sequence: TGTGCCAGCAGTTTATTAGGACTAGCGGGAGGGTCCGATACGCAGTATTTT. The chain has TRBV27 and TRBJ2-3, with TRBD2 identical over 15 bases. Germline trimming cut 1 base from V and 6 bases from J; bases unmatched to any gene: 5. Germline loops: CDR1 MNHEY, CDR2 SMNVEV (reference sequence). This CDR3 has 17 amino acids.

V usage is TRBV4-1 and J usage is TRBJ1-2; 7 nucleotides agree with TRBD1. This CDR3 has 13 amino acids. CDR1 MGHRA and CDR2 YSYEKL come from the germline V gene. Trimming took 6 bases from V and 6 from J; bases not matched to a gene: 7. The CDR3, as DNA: TGCGCCAGCAGACAGACAGGGCAAGATGGCTACACCTTC. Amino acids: CASRQTGQDGYTF.

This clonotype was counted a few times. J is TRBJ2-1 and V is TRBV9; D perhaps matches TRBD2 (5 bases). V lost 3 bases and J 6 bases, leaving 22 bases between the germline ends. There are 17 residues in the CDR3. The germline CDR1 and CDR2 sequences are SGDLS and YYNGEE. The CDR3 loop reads CASSAPRLGVERNEQFF. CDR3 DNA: TGTGCCAGCAGCGCCCCCAGACTCGGGGTTGAGCGCAATGAGCAGTTCTTC.

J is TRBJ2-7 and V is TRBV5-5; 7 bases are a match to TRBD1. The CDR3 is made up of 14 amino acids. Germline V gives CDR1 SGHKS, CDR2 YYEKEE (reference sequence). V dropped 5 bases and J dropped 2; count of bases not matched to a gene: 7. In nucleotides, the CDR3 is TGTGCCAGCAGTCGCGGACAGGTCGCCTACGAGCAGTACTTC. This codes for CASSRGQVAYEQYF.

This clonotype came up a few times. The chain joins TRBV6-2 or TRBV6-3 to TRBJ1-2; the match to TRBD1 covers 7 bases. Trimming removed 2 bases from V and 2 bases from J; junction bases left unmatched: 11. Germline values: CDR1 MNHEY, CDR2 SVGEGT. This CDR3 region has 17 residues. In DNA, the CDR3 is TGTGCCAGCAGTTACCCAACTCAGGGGGATGAGAACTATGGCTACACCTTC. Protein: CASSYPTQGDENYGYTF.

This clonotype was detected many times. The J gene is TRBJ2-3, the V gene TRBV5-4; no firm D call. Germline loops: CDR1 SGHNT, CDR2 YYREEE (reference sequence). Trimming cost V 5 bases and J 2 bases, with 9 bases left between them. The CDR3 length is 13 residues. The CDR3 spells CASRTSYTDTQYF. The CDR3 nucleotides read TGTGCCAGCAGGACTTCTTACACAGATACGCAGTATTTT.

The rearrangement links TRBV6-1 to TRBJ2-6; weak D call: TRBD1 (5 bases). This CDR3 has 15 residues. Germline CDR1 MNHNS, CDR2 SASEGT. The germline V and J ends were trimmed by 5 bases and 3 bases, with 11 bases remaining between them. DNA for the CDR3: TGTGCCAGCAGTAGTCAGGGTGGTGGGGCCAACGTCCTGACTTTC. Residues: CASSSQGGGANVLTF.

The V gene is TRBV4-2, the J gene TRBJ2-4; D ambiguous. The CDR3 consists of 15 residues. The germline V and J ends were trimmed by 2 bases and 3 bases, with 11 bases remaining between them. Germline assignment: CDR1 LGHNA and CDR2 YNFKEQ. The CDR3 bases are TGTGCCAGCAGCCAATTTGGTGGGGACAAAAACATTCAGTACTTC. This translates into CASSQFGGDKNIQYF.

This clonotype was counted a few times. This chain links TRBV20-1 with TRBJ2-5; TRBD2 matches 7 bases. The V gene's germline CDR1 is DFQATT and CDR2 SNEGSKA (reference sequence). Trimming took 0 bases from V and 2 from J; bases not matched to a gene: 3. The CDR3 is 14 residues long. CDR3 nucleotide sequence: TGCAGTGCTAGAGAGCAACTAGCGCAAGAGACCCAGTACTTC. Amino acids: CSAREQLAQETQYF.

The CDR3 DNA sequence: TGTGCCAGCAGTGTGGGCGGGGGGGCCCACGGGGAGCTGTTTTTT. Protein sequence: CASSVGGGAHGELFF. The V call is TRBV2, the J call TRBJ2-2; 9 nucleotides line up with TRBD2. The CDR3 totals 15 residues. Germline CDR1 is SNHLY and CDR2 is FYNNEI. Trimming at V came to 4 bases and at J to 7 bases, leaving 7 bases not matched to a gene.

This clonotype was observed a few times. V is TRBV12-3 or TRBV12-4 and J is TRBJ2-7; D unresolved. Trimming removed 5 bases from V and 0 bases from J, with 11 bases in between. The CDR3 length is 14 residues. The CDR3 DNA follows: TGTGCCAGCAGTCGTCACAGAAGCTCCTACGAGCAGTACTTC. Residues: CASSRHRSSYEQYF.

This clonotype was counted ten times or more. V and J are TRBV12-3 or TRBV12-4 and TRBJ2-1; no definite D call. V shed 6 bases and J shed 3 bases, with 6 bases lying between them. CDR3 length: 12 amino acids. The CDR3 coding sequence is TGTGCCAGCAGCCGCGGCTACAATGAGCAGTTCTTC. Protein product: CASSRGYNEQFF.

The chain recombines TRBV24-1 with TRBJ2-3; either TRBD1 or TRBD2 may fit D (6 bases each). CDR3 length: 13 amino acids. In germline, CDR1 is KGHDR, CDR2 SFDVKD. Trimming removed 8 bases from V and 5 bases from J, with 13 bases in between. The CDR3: CATIGGAGDTQYF. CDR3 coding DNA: TGTGCCACCATCGGGGGCGCGGGAGATACGCAGTATTTT.

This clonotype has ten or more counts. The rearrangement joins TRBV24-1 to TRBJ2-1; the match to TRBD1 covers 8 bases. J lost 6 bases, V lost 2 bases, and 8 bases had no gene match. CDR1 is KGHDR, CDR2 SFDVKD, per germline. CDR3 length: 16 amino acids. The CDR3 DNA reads TGTGCCACCAGTGATTCATGGCAGGGGGCATTCAATGAGCAGTTCTTC. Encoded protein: CATSDSWQGAFNEQFF.

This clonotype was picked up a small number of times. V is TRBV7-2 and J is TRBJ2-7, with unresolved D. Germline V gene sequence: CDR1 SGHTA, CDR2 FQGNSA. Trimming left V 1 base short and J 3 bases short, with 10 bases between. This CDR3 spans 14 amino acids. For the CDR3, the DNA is TGTGCCAGCAGCTTAGTCTCCAGAGTCTACGAGCAGTACTTC. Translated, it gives CASSLVSRVYEQYF.

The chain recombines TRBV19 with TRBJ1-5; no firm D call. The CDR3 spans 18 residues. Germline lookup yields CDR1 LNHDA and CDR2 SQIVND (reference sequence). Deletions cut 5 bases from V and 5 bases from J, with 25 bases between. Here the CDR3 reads CASSPRVKGGFLDQPQHF. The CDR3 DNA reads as TGTGCCAGTAGTCCCCGCGTCAAGGGAGGGTTTCTCGATCAGCCCCAGCATTTT.

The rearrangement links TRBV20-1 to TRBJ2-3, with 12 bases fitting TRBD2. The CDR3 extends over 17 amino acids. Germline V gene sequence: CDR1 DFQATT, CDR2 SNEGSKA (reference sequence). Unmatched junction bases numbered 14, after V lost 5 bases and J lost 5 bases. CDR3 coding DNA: TGCAGTGCTGAGGGGCTAGCGGGAGGGCCTATAGAAGATACGCAGTATTTT. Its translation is CSAEGLAGGPIEDTQYF.

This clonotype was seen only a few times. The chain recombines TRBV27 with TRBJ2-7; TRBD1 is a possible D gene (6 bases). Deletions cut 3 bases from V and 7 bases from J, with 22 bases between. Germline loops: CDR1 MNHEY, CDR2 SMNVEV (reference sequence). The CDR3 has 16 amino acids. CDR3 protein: CASSFLSRAEDREQYF. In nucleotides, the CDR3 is TGTGCCAGCAGTTTCCTCTCCAGGGCAGAGGACAGAGAGCAGTACTTC.

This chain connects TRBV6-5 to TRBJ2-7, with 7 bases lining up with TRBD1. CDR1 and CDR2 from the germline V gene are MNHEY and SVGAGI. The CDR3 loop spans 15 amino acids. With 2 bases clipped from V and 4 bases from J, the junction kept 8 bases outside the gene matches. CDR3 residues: CASSYGTARWYEQYF. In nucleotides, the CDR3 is TGTGCCAGCAGTTACGGGACAGCGCGATGGTACGAGCAGTACTTC.

CDR3 DNA sequence: TGTGCCACCAGTGATTTTGGACAGCGGGGGGGGAGCTCCTACAATGAGCAGTTCTTC. Protein sequence: CATSDFGQRGGSSYNEQFF. The chain couples TRBV24-1 to TRBJ2-1; TRBD2 agrees at 10 bases. Germline assignment: CDR1 KGHDR and CDR2 SFDVKD. The trim removed 1 base at V and 0 bases at J, leaving 8 bases unmatched. CDR3 size: 19 residues.

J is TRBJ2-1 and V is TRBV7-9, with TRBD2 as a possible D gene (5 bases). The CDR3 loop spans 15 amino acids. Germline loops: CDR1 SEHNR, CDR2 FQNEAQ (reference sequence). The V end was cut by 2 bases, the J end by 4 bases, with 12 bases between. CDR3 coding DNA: TGTGCCAGCAGCTTACGGACTTTCGGGTACAATGAGCAGTTCTTC. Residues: CASSLRTFGYNEQFF.

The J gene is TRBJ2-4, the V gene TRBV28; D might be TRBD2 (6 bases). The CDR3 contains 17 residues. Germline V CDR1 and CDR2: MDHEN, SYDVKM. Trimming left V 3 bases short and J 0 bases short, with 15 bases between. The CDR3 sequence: CASSFLAERLAKNIQYF. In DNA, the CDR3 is TGTGCCAGCAGTTTTTTAGCGGAGAGACTAGCCAAAAACATTCAGTACTTC.

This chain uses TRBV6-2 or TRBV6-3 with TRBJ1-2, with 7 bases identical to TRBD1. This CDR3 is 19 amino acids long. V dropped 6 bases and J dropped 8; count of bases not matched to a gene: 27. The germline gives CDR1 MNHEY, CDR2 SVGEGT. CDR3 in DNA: TGTGCCAGCAGCCTCCCTTCGGGACAGAGTTTAACGCGAAAGGAGGGCTACACCTTC. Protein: CASSLPSGQSLTRKEGYTF.

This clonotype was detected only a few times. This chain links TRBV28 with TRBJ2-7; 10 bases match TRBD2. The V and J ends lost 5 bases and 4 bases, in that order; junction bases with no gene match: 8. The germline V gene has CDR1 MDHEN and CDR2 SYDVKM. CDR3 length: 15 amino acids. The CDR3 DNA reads TGTGCCAGCAGTGGGACCGGGACTAGCGAATACGAGCAGTACTTC. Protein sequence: CASSGTGTSEYEQYF.

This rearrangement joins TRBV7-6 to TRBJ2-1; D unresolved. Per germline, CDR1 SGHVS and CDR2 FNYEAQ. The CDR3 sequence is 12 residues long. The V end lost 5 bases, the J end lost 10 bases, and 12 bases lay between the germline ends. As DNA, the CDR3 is TGTGCCAGCAGCCGCTGGGCGGAGGAGCAGTTCTTC. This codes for CASSRWAEEQFF.

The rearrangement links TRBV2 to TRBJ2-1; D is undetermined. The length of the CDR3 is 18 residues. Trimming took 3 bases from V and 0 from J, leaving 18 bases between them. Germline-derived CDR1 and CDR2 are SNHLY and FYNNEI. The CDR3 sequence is CASSDMSPALNSYNEQFF. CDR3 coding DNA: TGTGCCAGCAGTGATATGTCCCCGGCGCTCAACTCCTACAATGAGCAGTTCTTC.

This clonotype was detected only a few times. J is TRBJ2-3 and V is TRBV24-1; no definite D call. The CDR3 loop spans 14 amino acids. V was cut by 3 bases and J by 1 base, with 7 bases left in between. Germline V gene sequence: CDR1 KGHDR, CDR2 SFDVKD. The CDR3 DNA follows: TGTGCCACCAGTGATGGTACCCGCACAGATACGCAGTATTTT. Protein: CATSDGTRTDTQYF.

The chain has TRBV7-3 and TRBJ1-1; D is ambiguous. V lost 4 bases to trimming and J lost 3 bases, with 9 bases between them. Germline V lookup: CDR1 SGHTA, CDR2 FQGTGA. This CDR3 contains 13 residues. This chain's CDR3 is CASSSWGDTEAFF. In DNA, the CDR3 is TGTGCCAGCAGCTCGTGGGGTGACACTGAAGCTTTCTTT.

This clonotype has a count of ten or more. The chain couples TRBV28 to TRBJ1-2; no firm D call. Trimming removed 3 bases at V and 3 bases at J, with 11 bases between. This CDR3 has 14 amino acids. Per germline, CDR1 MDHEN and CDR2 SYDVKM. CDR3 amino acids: CASSLSGRYYGYTF. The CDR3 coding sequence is TGTGCCAGCAGTTTGTCTGGACGGTACTATGGCTACACCTTC.

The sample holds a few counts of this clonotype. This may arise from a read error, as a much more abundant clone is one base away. This chain's CDR3 is CASSSGQVTYEQYF. CDR3 DNA sequence: TGCGCCAGCAGCTCGGGACAGGTGACCTACGAGCAGTACTTC. This chain links TRBV5-1 with TRBJ2-7; 8 nucleotides match TRBD1. The CDR3 spans 14 residues. Germline values: CDR1 SGHRS, CDR2 YFSETQ. The ends lost 3 bases at V and 2 bases at J; junction bases unmatched: 4.

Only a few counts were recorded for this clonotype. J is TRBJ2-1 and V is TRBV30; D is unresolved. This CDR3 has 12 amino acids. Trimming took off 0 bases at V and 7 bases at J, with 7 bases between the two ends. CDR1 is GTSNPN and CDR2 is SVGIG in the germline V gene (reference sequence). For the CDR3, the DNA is TGTGCCTGGAGTGTACAGAAAAATGAGCAGTTCTTC. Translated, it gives CAWSVQKNEQFF. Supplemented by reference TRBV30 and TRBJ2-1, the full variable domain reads SQTIHQWPATLVQPVGSPLSLECTVEGTSNPNLYWYRQAAGRGLQLLFYSVGIGQISSEVPQNLSASRPQDRQFILSSKKLLLSDSGFYLCAWSVQKNEQFFGPGTRLTVL.

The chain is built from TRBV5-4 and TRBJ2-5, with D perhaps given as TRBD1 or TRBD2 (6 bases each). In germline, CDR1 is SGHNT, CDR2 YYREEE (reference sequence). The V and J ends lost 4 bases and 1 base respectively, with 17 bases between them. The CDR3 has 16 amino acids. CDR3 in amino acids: CASSTPEGGGQETQYF. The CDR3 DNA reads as TGTGCCAGCAGCACGCCCGAGGGGGGCGGCCAAGAGACCCAGTACTTC.